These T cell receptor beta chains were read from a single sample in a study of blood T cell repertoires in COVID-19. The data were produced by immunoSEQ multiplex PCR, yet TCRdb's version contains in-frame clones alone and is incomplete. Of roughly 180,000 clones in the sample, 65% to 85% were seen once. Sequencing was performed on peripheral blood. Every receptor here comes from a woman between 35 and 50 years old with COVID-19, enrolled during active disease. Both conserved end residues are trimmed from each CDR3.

CDR3aa: ASSLDSAYEQY; j_gene: TRBJ2-7; v_gene: TRBV6-5
CDR3aa: ACTGNTEAF; j_gene: TRBJ1-1; v_gene: TRBV6-6
CDR3aa: ATSRVRSNTEAF; j_gene: TRBJ1-1; v_gene: TRBV15
CDR3aa: ASSPRKGLSGSEAF; j_gene: TRBJ1-1; v_gene: TRBV18
CDR3aa: ASSPKSGRAGNNEQF; j_gene: TRBJ2-1; v_gene: TRBV18
CDR3aa: ASSQSSNTEAF; j_gene: TRBJ1-1; v_gene: TRBV16
CDR3aa: ASSPGTVLGRPQH; j_gene: TRBJ1-5; v_gene: TRBV18
CDR3aa: ASSDPGMGQGRHEQY; j_gene: TRBJ2-7; v_gene: TRBV6-1
CDR3aa: ASSPPSGGTMNTEAF; j_gene: TRBJ1-1; v_gene: TRBV5-1
CDR3aa: SVATGTGFGTDTQY; j_gene: TRBJ2-3; v_gene: TRBV29-1
CDR3aa: ASRPPGAGGYT; j_gene: TRBJ1-2; v_gene: TRBV19
CDR3aa: ASSQELTGRKEGYT; j_gene: TRBJ1-2; v_gene: TRBV4-1
CDR3aa: ASSPNTDTQY; j_gene: TRBJ2-3; v_gene: TRBV12-3/TRBV12-4
CDR3aa: ASSLGTGGNQPQH; j_gene: TRBJ1-5; v_gene: TRBV11-2
CDR3aa: ASSWGGVTDTQY; j_gene: TRBJ2-3; v_gene: TRBV28
CDR3aa: ASSMVQASNQPQH; j_gene: TRBJ1-5; v_gene: TRBV19
CDR3aa: ASSHSGRASNEQF; j_gene: TRBJ2-1; v_gene: TRBV5-4
CDR3aa: ASTEDRQGRNGYT; j_gene: TRBJ1-2; v_gene: TRBV9
CDR3aa: ASSLDSTSGDTQY; j_gene: TRBJ2-3; v_gene: TRBV5-1
CDR3aa: ASSARGRVALSGANVLT; j_gene: TRBJ2-6; v_gene: TRBV9
CDR3aa: ARSLPGSKETQY; j_gene: TRBJ2-5; v_gene: TRBV5-3
CDR3aa: ASSPFAGGRETQY; j_gene: TRBJ2-5; v_gene: TRBV18
CDR3aa: ATSTRDTLNEQY; j_gene: TRBJ2-7; v_gene: TRBV15
CDR3aa: ASGWDRGSRFSRSGANVLT; j_gene: TRBJ2-6; v_gene: TRBV27
CDR3aa: ATAGTGLGRDNQPQH; j_gene: TRBJ1-5; v_gene: TRBV15
CDR3aa: ASTKSGVWTNEKLF; j_gene: TRBJ1-4; v_gene: TRBV5-5
CDR3aa: ASSAGTKSRY; j_gene: TRBJ2-3; v_gene: TRBV28
CDR3aa: ASSIRRGDGYT; j_gene: TRBJ1-2; v_gene: TRBV19
CDR3aa: ATQRGGSGANVLT; j_gene: TRBJ2-6; v_gene: TRBV19
CDR3aa: ASSYSRDRAYEQY; j_gene: TRBJ2-7; v_gene: TRBV6-5
CDR3aa: ASSPKGVNGSPLH; j_gene: TRBJ1-6; v_gene: TRBV18
CDR3aa: ASSQDNYGYT; j_gene: TRBJ1-2; v_gene: TRBV5-4
CDR3aa: ASSLKQGPEKLF; j_gene: TRBJ1-4; v_gene: TRBV13
CDR3aa: ASSLRLQPQH; j_gene: TRBJ1-5; v_gene: TRBV19
CDR3aa: ARTGIQQPQH; j_gene: TRBJ1-5; v_gene: TRBV5-1
CDR3aa: ASSQRSDRGHTEAF; j_gene: TRBJ1-1; v_gene: TRBV19
CDR3aa: SVPGDRTTTGELF; j_gene: TRBJ2-2; v_gene: TRBV29-1
CDR3aa: ASSYSRWTNEKLF; j_gene: TRBJ1-4; v_gene: TRBV6-5
CDR3aa: SVAGDQETQY; j_gene: TRBJ2-5; v_gene: TRBV29-1
CDR3aa: ASSYGQIETQY; j_gene: TRBJ2-5; v_gene: TRBV6-5
CDR3aa: ATSGGRGPLRNEQF; j_gene: TRBJ2-1; v_gene: TRBV24-1
CDR3aa: SVAGQGAVNTQY; j_gene: TRBJ2-3; v_gene: TRBV29-1
CDR3aa: ASTTLGPQGEAF; j_gene: TRBJ1-1; v_gene: TRBV2
CDR3aa: ASNDRGHRGTEAF; j_gene: TRBJ1-1; v_gene: TRBV11-1
CDR3aa: SVEGTGYEQY; j_gene: TRBJ2-7; v_gene: TRBV29-1
CDR3aa: ASSTQRTGNTIY; j_gene: TRBJ1-3; v_gene: TRBV19
CDR3aa: ASSVGGGRTEAF; j_gene: TRBJ1-1; v_gene: TRBV9
CDR3aa: ASSLRGGLSGNTIY; j_gene: TRBJ1-3; v_gene: TRBV19
CDR3aa: ASSEYSGSFYEQY; j_gene: TRBJ2-7; v_gene: TRBV6-1
CDR3aa: ASSLAGFGNTIY; j_gene: TRBJ1-3; v_gene: TRBV5-4